The subject of this entry is one T cell receptor beta chain. Antigen unknown. One end of the junction does not line up with germline, which may come from a read error. Researchers used genomic DNA as the template to profile TCR beta VDJ and CDR3. TCRdb redid the calling of the reads with MiXCR, one entry per CDR3 protein. The sample comprises more than 45,000 distinct CDR3 sequences, about 78% of which are singletons, and 30% to 40% rests with the top ten. These data originate in a study of CD8+CD57+ T cells in acquired aplastic anemia. Whole-study context: Isolated CD4+ and CD8+ cells, once sorted, yielded DNA averaging roughly 3 ug.

Points from the study as a whole: Patients and controls shared about 27 CD8+ CDR3 sequences.

Germline V lookup: CDR1 SGHDT, CDR2 YYEEEE. There are 15 residues in the CDR3. The genes are TRBV5-6 and TRBJ2-3; 7 positions match TRBD1. The source material was sorted CD4+, CD8+, or CD8+CD57+ T cells (not recorded which) from PBMCs. The TCR comes from a human donor in good health, serving as a control. The CDR3, as DNA: TGTGCCTGCAGCTTCGGGCAGGGGGTTTGGGATACGCAGTATTTT. Translating gives CACSFGQGVWDTQYF. Complete variable domain (other parts from reference TRBV5-6 and TRBJ2-3): DAGVTQSPTHLIKTRGQQVTLRCSPKSGHDTVSWYQQALGQGPQFIFQYYEEEERQRGNFPDRFSGHQFPNYSSELNVNALLLGDSALYLCACSFGQGVWDTQYFGPGTRLTVL.